A single sample is the source of the 23 T cell receptor beta chains below, sequenced in a study of T cells in Graves' hyperthyroidism and ophthalmopathy. Regions amplified from RNA transcripts were the TCR beta CDR3 regions. The TCR CDR3 first-round RT-PCR relied on the HTBI primer set. In TCRdb, the multiplex PCR reads were re-called with MiXCR into one record per CDR3 protein. The repertoire holds about 52,000 distinct CDR3 sequences, about half seen once, with roughly 10% in the top ten. The sequencing sample was made of blood. These receptor sequences come from a woman between 50 and 59 years old with Graves' ophthalmopathy.

This clonotype is termed medium-sized. The chain is built from TRBV24-1 and TRBJ2-1; D tentatively fits TRBD1 or TRBD2 (7 bases each). CDR3 length: 14 residues. V was cut by 3 bases and J by 7 bases, with 12 bases left in between. Germline V lookup: CDR1 KGHDR, CDR2 SFDVKD. The CDR3 coding sequence is TGTGCCACCAGTGATGACAGGGAGGGGAATGAGCAGTTCTTC. Translating it yields CATSDDREGNEQFF.

This clonotype was picked up many times. The V call is TRBV5-4, the J call TRBJ1-1; D not certain. Germline assignment: CDR1 SGHNT and CDR2 YYREEE (reference sequence). The CDR3 is 15 residues long. V was pared by 0 bases and J by 4 bases, with 13 bases between. In DNA, the CDR3 is TGTGCCAGCAGCTTGGCGAGGGAATGGGGCACTGAAGCTTTCTTT. Its protein product is CASSLAREWGTEAFF.

The chain uses TRBV5-4 and TRBJ2-7, with 8 bases identical to TRBD2. V trimming: 4 bases; J trimming: 2 bases; junction bases outside the gene matches: 5. From germline, CDR1 is SGHNT and CDR2 YYREEE (reference sequence). The CDR3 has 14 amino acids. CDR3 amino acids: CASSGTGGTYEQYF. Written as DNA, the CDR3 is TGTGCCAGCAGCGGGACGGGGGGGACCTACGAGCAGTACTTC.

This clonotype has ten or more counts. The rearrangement links TRBV7-8 to TRBJ2-5, with TRBD2 as a possible D gene (5 bases). V dropped 6 bases and J dropped 2 bases, with 13 bases sitting between them. CDR3 size: 14 residues. Per the germline V gene, CDR1 is SGHVS and CDR2 is FQNEAQ. The CDR3 DNA reads TGTGCCAGCAGGGTAGGACTCGTACAAGAGACCCAGTACTTC. Amino acid sequence: CASRVGLVQETQYF.

The chain links TRBV18 to TRBJ1-5; no clear D gene. The CDR3 has 13 amino acids. The germline CDR1 and CDR2 sequences are KGHSH and LQKENI. V lost 4 bases, J lost 5 bases, and 9 bases lay in between. CDR3: CASSLDGYQPQHF. The CDR3 coding sequence is TGTGCCAGCTCACTTGATGGGTATCAGCCCCAGCATTTT.

Ten or more counts support this clonotype. The chain joins TRBV19 to TRBJ1-1, with D tentatively TRBD1 (6 bases). The CDR3 is 15 residues long. Germline values: CDR1 LNHDA, CDR2 SQIVND (reference sequence). Trimming left V 0 bases short and J 1 base short, with 9 bases between. DNA for the CDR3: TGTGCCAGTAGTATAGACCAGACAGGGAACACTGAAGCTTTCTTT. As protein: CASSIDQTGNTEAFF.

A few counts support this clonotype. The chain recombines TRBV7-2 with TRBJ1-2; D is unclear. The germline V gene encodes CDR1 SGHTA and CDR2 FQGNSA. The CDR3 totals 15 residues. V dropped 1 base and J dropped 6 bases, with 15 bases sitting between them. CDR3 sequence (DNA): TGTGCCAGCAGCTTAGGCGCGACCGGCACCAATGGCTACACCTTC. Amino acids: CASSLGATGTNGYTF.

This clonotype was counted only a few times. In nucleotides, the CDR3 is TGTGCCGGAGCGAGTTTGAACCGAATAGATGAGCAGTTCTTC. Translating gives CAGASLNRIDEQFF. V and J are TRBV27 and TRBJ2-1; D gene unclear. The V end was cut by 11 bases, the J end by 8 bases, with 22 bases between. The CDR3 covers 14 residues. The germline CDR1 and CDR2 sequences are MNHEY and SMNVEV (reference sequence).

This clonotype was seen ten or more times. The gene calls are TRBV7-2 and TRBJ2-2, with no clear D. Germline V gives CDR1 SGHTA, CDR2 FQGNSA. The CDR3 length is 16 residues. The V end was cut by 1 base, the J end by 0 bases, with 9 bases between. Here the CDR3 DNA reads TGTGCCAGCAGCTTAGTGGGCAGCACGAACACCGGGGAGCTGTTTTTT. Its protein is CASSLVGSTNTGELFF.

This clonotype was picked up one time. The genes are TRBV6-4 and TRBJ2-5; 12 positions match TRBD2. CDR1 is MRHNA, CDR2 SNTAGT, per germline. The CDR3 runs to 14 residues. The V gene end was trimmed by 6 bases and the J gene end by 5 bases; junction bases not matched to a gene: 4. The chain's CDR3 is CASRTSGRFETQYF. CDR3 nucleotides: TGTGCCAGCAGGACTAGCGGGAGATTTGAGACCCAGTACTTC.

In this sample, this clonotype is medium-sized. V usage is TRBV24-1 and J usage is TRBJ2-7; D unresolved. Trimming took 3 bases from V and 0 from J, leaving 5 bases between them. The germline CDR1 and CDR2 sequences are KGHDR and SFDVKD. This CDR3 region has 13 residues. The CDR3 region has the DNA TGTGCCACCAGTGATGGGCACTCCTACGAGCAGTACTTC. This codes for CATSDGHSYEQYF.

This clonotype has more than one count but fewer than ten. Sequence at one end of the junction differs from germline and may be a read error. The chain recombines TRBV7-8 with TRBJ2-1; the D gene is possibly TRBD2 (5 bases). The CDR3 loop spans 10 amino acids. CDR1 is SGHVS, CDR2 FQNEAQ, per germline. The CDR3 spells CASSLRRPVF. Here the CDR3 DNA reads TGTGCCAGCAGCTTAAGGAGGCCCGTGTTC. Full variable domain (rest looked up from reference TRBV7-8 and TRBJ2-1): GAGVSQSPRYKVAKRGQDVALRCDPISGHVSLFWYQQALGQGPEFLTYFQNEAQLDKSGLPSDRFFAERPEGSVSTLKIQRTQQEDSAVYLCASSLRRPVFGPGTRLTVL.

This clonotype was detected many times. The chain employs TRBV9 and TRBJ1-5, with TRBD1 as a possible D gene (6 bases). This CDR3 has 17 amino acids. V lost 3 bases and J 4 bases, leaving 20 bases between the germline ends. Looked up from germline, CDR1 is SGDLS and CDR2 is YYNGEE. The CDR3 protein is CASSEGPRRGGNQPQHF. The CDR3 DNA reads as TGTGCCAGCAGCGAAGGGCCTCGAAGAGGGGGTAATCAGCCCCAGCATTTT. The full variable domain, with the rest looked up from reference TRBV9 and TRBJ1-5, is DSGVTQTPKHLITATGQRVTLRCSPRSGDLSVYWYQQSLDQGLQFLIQYYNGEERAKGNILERFSAQQFPDLHSELNLSSLELGDSALYFCASSEGPRRGGNQPQHFGDGTRLSIL.

This clonotype showed up many times. The genes are TRBV20-1 and TRBJ2-1; TRBD2 matches 7 bases. V shed 1 base and J 7 bases; nucleotides not matched to a gene: 10. The CDR3 length is 15 residues. Germline assignment: CDR1 DFQATT and CDR2 SNEGSKA (reference sequence). The CDR3, as DNA: TGCAGTGCTAGAGCCTTTAGGGCTAGCGGTAATGAGCAGTTCTTC. It codes for CSARAFRASGNEQFF.

The gene calls are TRBV7-3 and TRBJ1-6; maybe TRBD1 (5 bases). The CDR3 loop spans 14 amino acids. Trimming removed 6 bases at V and 9 bases at J, with 15 bases between. Germline V CDR1 and CDR2: SGHTA, FQGTGA. CDR3 coding DNA: TGTGCCAGCAGTGCTAGGGACGGGGGTTCACCCCTCCACTTT. It yields the protein CASSARDGGSPLHF.

At least ten counts were recorded for this clonotype. This CDR3 reads CAISLQGQGGTDTQYF. CDR3 in DNA: TGTGCCATCAGTTTACAGGGACAGGGAGGGACAGATACGCAGTATTTT. The chain carries TRBV10-3 and TRBJ2-3, with 9 bases that match TRBD1. V lost 5 bases and J lost 3; bases outside the gene matches: 9. Germline lookup yields CDR1 ENHRY and CDR2 SYGVKD. This CDR3 has 16 amino acids.

The chain is built from TRBV3-1 and TRBJ1-5, with TRBD1 matching 7 bases. Per germline, CDR1 LGHDT and CDR2 YNNKEL (reference sequence). The CDR3 has 14 amino acids. V shed 5 bases, J shed 3 bases, and the junction held 4 bases outside the gene matches. The CDR3, as DNA: TGTGCCAGCAGCTCTGGGACAGACAATCAGCCCCAGCATTTT. Translation gives CASSSGTDNQPQHF. Full variable domain (remainder filled in from reference TRBV3-1 and TRBJ1-5): DTAVSQTPKYLVTQMGNDKSIKCEQNLGHDTMYWYKQDSKKFLKIMFSYNNKELIINETVPNRFSPKSPDKAHLNLHINSLELGDSAVYFCASSSGTDNQPQHFGDGTRLSIL.

Concerning this clonotype itself: One end of the junction does not line up with germline, which may come from a read error. The chain is built from TRBV5-5 and TRBJ2-7; 8 positions agree with TRBD2. The CDR3 loop spans 16 amino acids. Looked up from germline, CDR1 is SGHKS and CDR2 is YYEKEE (reference sequence). The CDR3 region is CASSLALRGDVHEQYF. The CDR3 region has the DNA TGCGCCAGCAGCTTGGCCTTGCGGGGGGACGTCCACGAGCAGTACTTC.

This clonotype was counted many times. This sequence joins TRBV19 and TRBJ1-1; 8 bases are a match to TRBD1. The V gene end was trimmed by 4 bases and the J gene end by 3 bases; junction bases not matched to a gene: 4. Germline CDR1 reads LNHDA; CDR2 reads SQIVND (reference sequence). The CDR3 contains 14 residues. The DNA for the CDR3 is TGTGCCAGTAGTAGGAACAGGGGGGACACTGAAGCTTTCTTT. It codes for CASSRNRGDTEAFF.

This clonotype was observed many times. The V and J genes are TRBV5-1 and TRBJ2-5; 11 nucleotides align to TRBD2. CDR3 length: 16 amino acids. The germline V gene encodes CDR1 SGHRS and CDR2 YFSETQ. V was pared by 2 bases and J by 5 bases, with 8 bases of the junction left unmatched. The CDR3 DNA sequence: TGCGCCAGCAGCTTACCCGGGACTAGCGGTATTGAGACCCAGTACTTC. Translated: CASSLPGTSGIETQYF.

This clonotype was recorded many times. The chain is built from TRBV19 and TRBJ1-1, with 7 nucleotides matching TRBD1. V trimming: 11 bases; J trimming: 0 bases; junction bases outside the gene matches: 9. The CDR3 spans 14 residues. The germline CDR1 and CDR2 sequences are LNHDA and SQIVND (reference sequence). The CDR3 region is CAGYRGQMNTEAFF. The DNA of the CDR3 is TGTGCCGGATACAGGGGTCAGATGAACACTGAAGCTTTCTTT.

At least ten counts were recorded for this clonotype. The chain carries TRBV4-1 and TRBJ1-3; D may be TRBD1 (6 bases). CDR1 is MGHRA and CDR2 is YSYEKL in the germline V gene. The CDR3 length is 14 residues. Deletions cut 4 bases from V and 4 bases from J, with 11 bases between. CDR3 region: CASSPWTAGNTIYF. As DNA, the CDR3 is TGCGCCAGCAGCCCCTGGACAGCCGGAAACACCATATATTTT.

The gene calls are TRBV20-1 and TRBJ1-1; maybe TRBD1 (6 bases). Trimming pared 7 bases from V and 7 bases from J, leaving 16 bases between. This CDR3 has 12 amino acids. Germline loops: CDR1 DFQATT, CDR2 SNEGSKA (reference sequence). In DNA, the CDR3 is TGCAGTGGATTCCAGGGGCAATATGAAGCTTTCTTT. It is translated as CSGFQGQYEAFF.